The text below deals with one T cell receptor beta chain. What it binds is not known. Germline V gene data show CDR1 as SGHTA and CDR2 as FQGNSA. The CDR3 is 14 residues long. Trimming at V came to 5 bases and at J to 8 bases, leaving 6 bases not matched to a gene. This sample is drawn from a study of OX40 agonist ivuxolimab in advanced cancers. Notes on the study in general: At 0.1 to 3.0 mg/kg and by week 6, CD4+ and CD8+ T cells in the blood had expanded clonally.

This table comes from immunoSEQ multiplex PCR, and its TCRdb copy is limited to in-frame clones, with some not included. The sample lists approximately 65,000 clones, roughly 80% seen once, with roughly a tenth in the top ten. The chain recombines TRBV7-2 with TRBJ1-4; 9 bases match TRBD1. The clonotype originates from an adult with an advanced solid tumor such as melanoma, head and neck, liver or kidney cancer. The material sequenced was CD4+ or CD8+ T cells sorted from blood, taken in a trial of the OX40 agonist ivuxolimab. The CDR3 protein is CASSKDRGGEKLFF. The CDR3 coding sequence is TGTGCCAGCAGCAAGGACAGGGGTGGGGAAAAACTGTTTTTT. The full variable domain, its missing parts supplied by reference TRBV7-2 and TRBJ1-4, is GAGVSQSPSNKVTEKGKDVELRCDPISGHTALYWYRQSLGQGLEFLIYFQGNSAPDKSGLPSDRFSAERTGGSVSTLTIQRTQQEDSAVYLCASSKDRGGEKLFFGSGTQLSVL.